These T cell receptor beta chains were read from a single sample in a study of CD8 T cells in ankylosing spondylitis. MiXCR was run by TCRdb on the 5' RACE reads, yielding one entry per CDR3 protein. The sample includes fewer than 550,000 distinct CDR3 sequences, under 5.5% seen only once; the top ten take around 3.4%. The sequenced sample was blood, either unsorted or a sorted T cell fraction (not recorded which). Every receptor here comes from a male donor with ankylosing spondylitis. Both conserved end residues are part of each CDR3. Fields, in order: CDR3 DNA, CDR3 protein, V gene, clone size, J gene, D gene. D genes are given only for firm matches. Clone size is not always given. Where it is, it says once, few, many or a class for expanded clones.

cdr3_nt: TGCAGTGCTAGCTCGGCTAGCGGGGGTGTCGGGTACCTAGCCAAAAACATTCAGTACTTC
cdr3_aa: CSASSASGGVGYLAKNIQYF
v_call: TRBV20-1
clone_size: many
j_call: TRBJ2-4
d_call: TRBD2

cdr3_nt: TGTGCCAGCAGAACTACCGGGACAGGAGGGGAGCAGTACTTC
cdr3_aa: CASRTTGTGGEQYF
v_call: TRBV12-3/TRBV12-4
clone_size: many
j_call: TRBJ2-7
d_call: TRBD1

cdr3_nt: TGTGCCAGCAGATTTAGGGGGCACAGCACAGATACGCAGTATTTT
cdr3_aa: CASRFRGHSTDTQYF
v_call: TRBV6-2/TRBV6-3
clone_size: many
j_call: TRBJ2-3
d_call: TRBD1

cdr3_nt: TGTGCCAGCAGTTTAGCCGGGACGGCATCCGGGGAGCTGTTTTTT
cdr3_aa: CASSLAGTASGELFF
v_call: TRBV27
clone_size: many
j_call: TRBJ2-2
d_call: -

cdr3_nt: TGTGCCACCAGCAGAGATGCGGGGGGAAGTCAGCCCCAGCATTTT
cdr3_aa: CATSRDAGGSQPQHF
v_call: TRBV15
clone_size: many
j_call: TRBJ1-5
d_call: -

cdr3_nt: TGTGCCAGCAGCTTAGGACTAGCGGGATGGGGCTACAATGAGCAGTTCTTC
cdr3_aa: CASSLGLAGWGYNEQFF
v_call: TRBV7-9
clone_size: many
j_call: TRBJ2-1
d_call: TRBD2

cdr3_nt: TGTGCCAGCTCGGATGTGAGTTCACCCCTCCACTTT
cdr3_aa: CASSDVSSPLHF
v_call: TRBV7-9
clone_size: -
j_call: TRBJ1-6
d_call: -

cdr3_nt: TGTGCCAGCAGGCCCTCGGACAGGCTGAACACTGAAGCTTTCTTT
cdr3_aa: CASRPSDRLNTEAFF
v_call: TRBV12-3/TRBV12-4
clone_size: many
j_call: TRBJ1-1
d_call: TRBD1

cdr3_nt: TGCAGTGCTACCGATCCGACTAGCGGGAGATGGTACGAGCAGTACTTC
cdr3_aa: CSATDPTSGRWYEQYF
v_call: TRBV20-1
clone_size: many
j_call: TRBJ2-7
d_call: TRBD2

cdr3_nt: TGCGCCAGCAGAAAGTCGCAGGAACCCTACGAGCAGTACTTC
cdr3_aa: CASRKSQEPYEQYF
v_call: TRBV5-1
clone_size: many
j_call: TRBJ2-7
d_call: -

cdr3_nt: TGCAGCGTTGATCATGGCTACACCTTC
cdr3_aa: CSVDHGYTF
v_call: TRBV29-1
clone_size: many
j_call: TRBJ1-2
d_call: -

cdr3_nt: TGTGCCAGCAGTTACTCGTCTGGGGGGGCTGGTGGCTACACCTTC
cdr3_aa: CASSYSSGGAGGYTF
v_call: TRBV6-5
clone_size: many
j_call: TRBJ1-2
d_call: -

cdr3_nt: TGCAGTGCTAGTGTCGGCGGGAGGGGAGATACGCAGTATTTT
cdr3_aa: CSASVGGRGDTQYF
v_call: TRBV20-1
clone_size: many
j_call: TRBJ2-3
d_call: TRBD2

cdr3_nt: TGCGCCAGCAGCCCCCGGCCAGGTAGTGGAGATACGCAGTATTTT
cdr3_aa: CASSPRPGSGDTQYF
v_call: TRBV4-3
clone_size: many
j_call: TRBJ2-3
d_call: -

cdr3_nt: TGTGCCAGCAGCAGCGCGGCGGCCGAGCAGTACTTC
cdr3_aa: CASSSAAAEQYF
v_call: TRBV5-6
clone_size: few
j_call: TRBJ2-7
d_call: -

cdr3_nt: TGTGCCAGCAGCCACCCTGACCGGGGGCAGTACTTC
cdr3_aa: CASSHPDRGQYF
v_call: TRBV6-2/TRBV6-3
clone_size: many
j_call: TRBJ2-7
d_call: -

cdr3_nt: TGTGCCAGCAGTTTTGGTGGGGAGGAGCGGGAGACCCAGTACTTC
cdr3_aa: CASSFGGEERETQYF
v_call: TRBV28
clone_size: -
j_call: TRBJ2-5
d_call: -

cdr3_nt: TGCGCCAGCAGCTTGAACAGGGACTTGGGAGATACGCAGTATTTT
cdr3_aa: CASSLNRDLGDTQYF
v_call: TRBV5-1
clone_size: many
j_call: TRBJ2-3
d_call: -

cdr3_nt: TGCAGTGCTAGCCCCTCGGAGCTCTACGAGCAGTACTTC
cdr3_aa: CSASPSELYEQYF
v_call: TRBV20-1
clone_size: many
j_call: TRBJ2-7
d_call: -

cdr3_nt: TGTGCCAGCAACCCTAGCGGGAGGCCCACAGATACGCAGTATTTT
cdr3_aa: CASNPSGRPTDTQYF
v_call: TRBV12-3/TRBV12-4
clone_size: many
j_call: TRBJ2-3
d_call: TRBD2

cdr3_nt: TGTGCCAGCAGCTTATTCGTACAGGGAGCTGAAGCTTTCTTT
cdr3_aa: CASSLFVQGAEAFF
v_call: TRBV7-9
clone_size: many
j_call: TRBJ1-1
d_call: -

cdr3_nt: TGCGCCAGCAGCCAAGATGAGCGGGAGGGCCTCTACGAGCAGTACTTC
cdr3_aa: CASSQDEREGLYEQYF
v_call: TRBV4-1
clone_size: many
j_call: TRBJ2-7
d_call: TRBD2

cdr3_nt: TGCGCCAGCAGCCAAGATTACACCGGCGCGGGACGGCTAAATAGCAATCAGCCCCAGCATTTT
cdr3_aa: CASSQDYTGAGRLNSNQPQHF
v_call: TRBV4-1
clone_size: many
j_call: TRBJ1-5
d_call: -

cdr3_nt: TGTGCCAGCAGCCCCGCTACAGTGAACACTGAAGCTTTCTTT
cdr3_aa: CASSPATVNTEAFF
v_call: TRBV7-2
clone_size: many
j_call: TRBJ1-1
d_call: -

cdr3_nt: TGTGCCAGCGGCCGGATTGGGGGTGAGACCCAGTACTTC
cdr3_aa: CASGRIGGETQYF
v_call: TRBV6-1
clone_size: many
j_call: TRBJ2-5
d_call: -

cdr3_nt: TGTGCCAGCAGCGTTCAAGGGAGAGATACGCAGTATTTT
cdr3_aa: CASSVQGRDTQYF
v_call: TRBV7-2
clone_size: many
j_call: TRBJ2-3
d_call: -

cdr3_nt: TGCGCCAGCCGAAACAGCGACACCGGGGAGCTGTTTTTT
cdr3_aa: CASRNSDTGELFF
v_call: TRBV5-1
clone_size: many
j_call: TRBJ2-2
d_call: -

cdr3_nt: TGTGCCAGCAGCCCCCGCACTACAGGGGTCACCGGGGAGCTGTTTTTT
cdr3_aa: CASSPRTTGVTGELFF
v_call: TRBV7-9
clone_size: many
j_call: TRBJ2-2
d_call: TRBD1

cdr3_nt: TGTGCCAGCAGCTTTTCAGGGTCGGGAGACATGAACACTGAAGCTTTCTTT
cdr3_aa: CASSFSGSGDMNTEAFF
v_call: TRBV7-9
clone_size: many
j_call: TRBJ1-1
d_call: -

cdr3_nt: TGCAGCGTTGTGTCGGAGGGTGAAAAACTGTTTTTT
cdr3_aa: CSVVSEGEKLFF
v_call: TRBV29-1
clone_size: many
j_call: TRBJ1-4
d_call: -

cdr3_nt: TGTGCCAGCAGCTTGCTCGACAGGTATCCTTTCTTT
cdr3_aa: CASSLLDRYPFF
v_call: TRBV11-2
clone_size: many
j_call: TRBJ1-1
d_call: -

cdr3_nt: TGTGCCAGCAGCTCTAGGCGGGTTTTGGGCGAGCAGTACTTC
cdr3_aa: CASSSRRVLGEQYF
v_call: TRBV7-2
clone_size: few
j_call: TRBJ2-7
d_call: -

cdr3_nt: TGCAGCGTTGTGGGTGCGGCTTACGAGCAGTACTTC
cdr3_aa: CSVVGAAYEQYF
v_call: TRBV29-1
clone_size: few
j_call: TRBJ2-7
d_call: -